The T cell receptor beta chain described here comes from a study of CD8 T cells in ankylosing spondylitis. The V and J ends lost 9 bases and 3 bases respectively, with 14 bases between them. Germline V gene lookup returns CDR1 SGHTA and CDR2 FQGNSA. There are 13 residues in the CDR3. Points from the study as a whole: Some of the motif variants had earlier been found in reactive arthritis patients' fluid and blood.

MiXCR, run by TCRdb on the 5' RACE reads, gives a single entry per CDR3 protein. The sample consists of 200,000 to 250,000 distinct CDR3 sequences, around 8% of them appearing once. In this sample, this clonotype turned up many times. Its antigen remains unknown. The clonotype originates from a female donor with ankylosing spondylitis or in good health (not recorded which). Sequencing was carried out using blood, either unsorted or a sorted T cell fraction (not recorded which). J is TRBJ2-5 and V is TRBV7-2; D possibly corresponds to TRBD2 (6 bases). CDR3: CASTGDWEETQYF. The CDR3 region has the DNA TGTGCCAGTACGGGGGACTGGGAAGAGACCCAGTACTTC.